This record looks at one T cell receptor (beta chain) sequence and its context. This record comes from a study of blood T cell repertoires in COVID-19. The CDR3 extends over 15 amino acids. Trimming removed 1 base at V and 8 bases at J, with 18 bases between. CDR1 is MNHEY, CDR2 SMNVEV, per germline (reference sequence). Source study methods: Amplified reference gene primers provided the basis for estimating nucleated cell counts. TCRdb's copy holds only in-frame clones and misses some; the assay was immunoSEQ multiplex PCR. D and trimming were read from the DNA, whereas the V and J calls and clone size are those reported in that table. The data show about half a million clones, with 80% to 90% seen just once and 3.2% held by the top ten.

Sequencing used peripheral blood. The V call is TRBV27, the J call TRBJ2-7; the D is unclear. The TCR comes from a human donor in a cohort sampled during active COVID-19. The CDR3 loop is CASSLWSRNYEKQYF. In DNA form, the CDR3 reads TGTGCCAGCAGTTTATGGTCCCGGAACTACGAAAAGCAGTACTTC.